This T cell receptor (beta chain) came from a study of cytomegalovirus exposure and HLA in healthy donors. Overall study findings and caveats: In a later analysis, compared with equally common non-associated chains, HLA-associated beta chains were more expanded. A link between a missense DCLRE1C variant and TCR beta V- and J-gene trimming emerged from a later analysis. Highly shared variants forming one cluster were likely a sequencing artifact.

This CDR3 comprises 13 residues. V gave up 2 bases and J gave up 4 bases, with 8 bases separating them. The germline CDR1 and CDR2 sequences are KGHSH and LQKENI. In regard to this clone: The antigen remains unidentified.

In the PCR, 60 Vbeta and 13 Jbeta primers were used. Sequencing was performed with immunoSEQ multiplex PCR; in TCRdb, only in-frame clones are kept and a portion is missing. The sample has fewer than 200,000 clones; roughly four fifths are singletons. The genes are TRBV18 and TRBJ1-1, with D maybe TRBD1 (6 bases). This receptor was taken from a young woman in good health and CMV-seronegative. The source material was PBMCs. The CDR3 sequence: CASSPDRSTEAFF. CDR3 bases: TGTGCCAGCTCACCAGACAGGAGCACTGAAGCTTTCTTT.